These T cell receptor beta chains were read from a single sample in a study of T cells in Graves' hyperthyroidism and ophthalmopathy. One entry per CDR3 protein, called by TCRdb with MiXCR from the multiplex PCR reads. The sample consists of about half a million distinct CDR3 sequences, 15% to 20% of them appearing once. Sequencing used blood. The source of these receptors is a woman aged 30 to 39 with Graves' ophthalmopathy. Each CDR3 is given with its conserved first and last residue. D genes are given only for firm matches. Some rows mark clone size as missing; the rest say once, few, many or name a class of expanded clone.

size | J | D | V | CDR3 | DNA
NA | TRBJ1-5 | NA | TRBV19 | CASRREGRNSNQPQHF | TGTGCCAGTAGGCGCGAAGGGAGGAATAGCAATCAGCCCCAGCATTTT
NA | TRBJ2-3 | NA | TRBV15 | CATSSRDKWVTDTQYF | TGTGCCACCAGCAGCCGGGATAAGTGGGTCACAGATACGCAGTATTTT
many | TRBJ1-1 | NA | TRBV27 | CASSSNGRMNTEAFF | TGTGCCAGCAGTTCAAATGGCAGGATGAACACTGAAGCTTTCTTT
NA | TRBJ2-1 | TRBD2 | TRBV20-1 | CSAPGTSGRDEQFF | TGCAGTGCTCCCGGGACTAGCGGGAGGGATGAGCAGTTCTTC
many | TRBJ2-7 | NA | TRBV7-2 | CASSLAAGAGYEQYF | TGTGCCAGCAGCTTAGCGGCAGGGGCCGGCTACGAGCAGTACTTC
few | TRBJ1-5 | NA | TRBV20-1 | CSATTVGNQPQHF | TGCAGTGCTACAACAGTGGGCAATCAGCCCCAGCATTTT
many | TRBJ2-5 | NA | TRBV28 | CASIGQETQYF | TGTGCCAGCATAGGTCAAGAGACCCAGTACTTC
many | TRBJ2-1 | NA | TRBV30 | CAWSTDGFMGNEQFF | TGTGCCTGGAGCACGGACGGGTTCATGGGCAATGAGCAGTTCTTC
few | TRBJ2-5 | NA | TRBV24-1 | CATSDLVASVGETQYF | TGTGCCACCAGTGATTTGGTAGCTAGCGTAGGGGAGACCCAGTACTTC
many | TRBJ2-5 | NA | TRBV27 | CASSLLGGETQYF | TGTGCCAGCAGCTTGCTGGGTGGGGAGACCCAGTACTTC
many | TRBJ2-3 | NA | TRBV2 | CASSDSGTSTDTQYF | TGTGCCAGCAGTGATAGCGGAACTAGCACAGATACGCAGTATTTT
many | TRBJ2-1 | TRBD2 | TRBV12-3/TRBV12-4 | CASTQRGLAGGPRGEQFF | TGTGCCAGCACCCAAAGGGGACTAGCGGGAGGGCCGAGGGGTGAGCAGTTCTTC
few | TRBJ2-1 | TRBD1 | TRBV24-1 | CATSDQTGSHYNEQFF | TGTGCCACCAGTGATCAGACAGGGTCCCACTACAATGAGCAGTTCTTC
NA | TRBJ2-1 | NA | TRBV9 | CASSAGRGSYNEQFF | TGTGCCAGCAGCGCGGGCAGGGGCTCCTACAATGAGCAGTTCTTC
few | TRBJ1-1 | TRBD1 | TRBV29-1 | CSVTGDRVGTEAFF | TGCAGCGTTACGGGGGACAGGGTTGGGACTGAAGCTTTCTTT
few | TRBJ2-1 | TRBD1 | TRBV10-3 | CAISAQGNEQFF | TGTGCCATCAGTGCACAGGGGAATGAGCAGTTCTTC
many | TRBJ2-7 | NA | TRBV18 | CASSPNLGDRHEQYF | TGTGCCAGCTCACCAAATCTCGGAGACAGGCACGAGCAGTACTTC
few | TRBJ2-1 | TRBD2 | TRBV3-1 | CASRYHRTSGRSGSYNEQFF | TGTGCCAGCAGGTACCACCGGACTAGCGGGAGGTCCGGCTCCTACAATGAGCAGTTCTTC
many | TRBJ2-6 | NA | TRBV7-2 | CASSLGAGANVLTF | TGTGCCAGCAGCTTGGGTGCCGGGGCCAACGTCCTGACTTTC
NA | TRBJ2-7 | TRBD2 | TRBV30 | CAWSLTGTRRNEQYF | TGTGCCTGGAGTCTTACCGGGACTAGAAGGAACGAGCAGTACTTC
NA | TRBJ1-2 | NA | TRBV7-9 | CASSLVSPFLGGLPYGYTF | TGTGCCAGCAGCTTAGTATCCCCTTTTTTGGGCGGCCTACCCTATGGCTACACCTTC
few | TRBJ2-1 | TRBD1 | TRBV14 | CASSRTGRSSYNEQFF | TGTGCCAGCAGCCGGACAGGACGATCTTCCTACAATGAGCAGTTCTTC
NA | TRBJ2-5 | TRBD1 | TRBV5-1 | CASSGGKMTGEETQYF | TGCGCCAGCAGCGGGGGCAAGATGACAGGGGAAGAGACCCAGTACTTC
many | TRBJ1-2 | TRBD1 | TRBV2 | CASRDRGAFNYGYTF | TGTGCCAGCCGGGACAGGGGTGCCTTTAACTATGGCTACACCTTC
NA | TRBJ1-6 | TRBD1 | TRBV2 | CASRLDRASPLHF | TGTGCCAGCAGACTAGACAGGGCATCACCCCTCCACTTT
NA | TRBJ1-2 | NA | TRBV13 | CASSNPLSPYGYTF | TGTGCCAGCAGCAATCCCCTCTCCCCCTATGGCTACACCTTC
many | TRBJ2-3 | NA | TRBV13 | CASSPWGDTQYF | TGTGCCAGCAGCCCCTGGGGAGATACGCAGTATTTT
few | TRBJ2-1 | TRBD2 | TRBV6-1 | CASRVSGSIAYNEQFF | TGTGCCAGCAGAGTTAGCGGGAGTATCGCCTACAATGAGCAGTTCTTC
many | TRBJ2-2 | TRBD1 | TRBV7-8 | CASSLRQGTTTGELFF | TGTGCCAGCAGCCTACGACAGGGGACCACAACCGGGGAGCTGTTTTTT
many | TRBJ2-7 | TRBD2 | TRBV20-1 | CSARAITSGSYEQYF | TGCAGTGCTAGAGCTATAACTAGCGGGAGCTACGAGCAGTACTTC
NA | TRBJ1-1 | TRBD1 | TRBV10-3 | CAITPRAGGAVGNTEAFF | TGTGCCATCACCCCTCGGGCAGGGGGCGCGGTTGGGAACACTGAAGCTTTCTTT
many | TRBJ2-5 | NA | TRBV12-3/TRBV12-4 | CASSLGGWWETQYF | TGTGCCAGCAGTTTAGGAGGTTGGTGGGAGACCCAGTACTTC
many | TRBJ2-3 | NA | TRBV18 | CASFTGSTDTQYF | TGTGCCAGCTTTACGGGAAGCACAGATACGCAGTATTTT
few | TRBJ1-5 | NA | TRBV5-1 | CASSLGVRQPQHF | TGCGCCAGCAGCTTGGGAGTACGGCAGCCCCAGCATTTT
few | TRBJ2-2 | NA | TRBV4-3 | CASSQDPRGASNTGELFF | TGCGCCAGCAGCCAAGATCCCCGCGGGGCCTCGAACACCGGGGAGCTGTTTTTT